The source of this T cell receptor (beta chain) is a study of T cells in Graves' hyperthyroidism and ophthalmopathy. Whole-study findings and limits: Most thyroid clonotypes with frequency above 0.001 were detected in blood.

The TCR beta CDR3 regions underwent amplification using RNA transcripts as the source. HTBI primers drove first-round RT-PCR of the TCR CDR3. TCRdb independently ran MiXCR on the multiplex PCR reads; one entry per CDR3 protein. The profile shows approximately 49,000 distinct CDR3 sequences, 45% to 65% of them singletons. The germline CDR1 and CDR2 sequences are SNHLY and FYNNEI. Trimming cost V 6 bases and J 5 bases, with 17 bases left between them. The CDR3 is made up of 14 amino acids. Patients between 18 and 65 years old had hyperthyroidism, newly diagnosed and lasting under 2 months. Patients were excluded for uncontrolled infection, other autoimmune disease, pregnancy or lactation. Used for diagnoses were clinical symptoms, serum thyroxine and TRAb, thyroid ultrasound and orbital computed tomography. As regards this clonotype: What it recognizes is unknown.

The chain recombines TRBV2 with TRBJ2-7, with no clear D. The sequence was collected from a man aged 18 to 29 with Graves' hyperthyroidism. Sequencing input: peripheral blood or thyroid tissue (not recorded which). The DNA for the CDR3 is TGTGCCAGCAGAAGTGACCCCCTTTACCACGAGCAGTACTTC. It codes for CASRSDPLYHEQYF.